This TCR beta chain was documented in a study of OX40 agonist ivuxolimab in advanced cancers. Study-level information: Cancers in dose escalation were hepatocellular, melanoma, renal cell and head and neck.

The V and J ends lost 1 base and 7 bases, in that order; junction bases with no gene match: 14. The length of the CDR3 is 17 residues. Germline loops: CDR1 MNHEY, CDR2 SMNVEV (reference sequence). Blood specimens came from baseline, cycle 4 day 1, and cycle 7 day 1. In the case of this clone: As yet, its antigen is unknown.

Study findings and constraints: At doses 0.1 to 3.0 mg/kg, CD4+ and CD8+ clones expanded.

TCRdb's copy holds only in-frame clones and misses some; the assay was immunoSEQ multiplex PCR. This sample has about 100,000 clones, with approximately 90% found just once. The sequence was collected from an adult with an advanced solid tumor such as melanoma, head and neck, liver or kidney cancer. Sequences were derived from CD4+ or CD8+ T cells sorted from blood, sampled in a trial of the OX40 agonist ivuxolimab. The rearrangement joins TRBV27 to TRBJ1-1, with 8 bases matching TRBD1. The CDR3 DNA is TGTGCCAGCAGTTTATTTGGGGACAGGAGTCGGGCTGGTGAAGCTTTCTTT. Translation: CASSLFGDRSRAGEAFF.